One sample yielded the 19 T cell receptor beta chains listed below, sequenced in a study of T-cell memory formation after mild COVID-19. MiXCR, applied by TCRdb to the 5' RACE reads, yields one record per CDR3 protein. The table has about 340,000 distinct CDR3 sequences, 20% to 25% seen once. The specimen sequenced was PBMCs or a T cell subset sorted from them (not recorded which). Source of these receptors: a man aged 18-30 years who had mild COVID-19 (a few samples of this study predate the infection). Cell type and time point are not known.

This clonotype has a handful of counts. The CDR3: CASSMTLGRNTGELFF. As DNA, the CDR3 is TGTGCCAGCAGTATGACCTTGGGACGGAACACCGGGGAGCTGTTTTTT. The chain links TRBV6-2 or TRBV6-3 to TRBJ2-2; D may be TRBD1 or TRBD2 (5 bases each). The CDR3 length is 16 residues. From germline, CDR1 is MNHEY and CDR2 SVGEGT. V lost 5 bases and J lost 1, with 14 bases in between.

This clonotype has only a few counts. The V gene is TRBV3-1, the J gene TRBJ1-2, with 7 bases fitting TRBD1. V gave up 4 bases and J gave up 6 bases; unmatched junction bases: 5. Germline values: CDR1 LGHDT, CDR2 YNNKEL (reference sequence). The CDR3 loop spans 13 amino acids. For the CDR3, the DNA is TGTGCCAGCAGCCCCCACAGGGGCGATGGCTACACCTTC. Protein: CASSPHRGDGYTF.

This clonotype has more than one count but fewer than ten. This rearrangement joins TRBV4-3 to TRBJ2-6; perhaps TRBD1 as D (6 bases). The CDR3 runs 19 residues. V lost 0 bases and J lost 0, with 15 bases in between. Germline CDR1 reads LGHNA; CDR2 reads YSLEER. The CDR3 reads CASSQDYAGAGSGANVLTF. The CDR3, as DNA: TGCGCCAGCAGCCAAGATTACGCAGGGGCTGGCTCTGGGGCCAACGTCCTGACTTTC.

CDR3 sequence reads: CASSLGAGAGTDTQYF. The CDR3 nucleotides are TGCGCCAGCAGCCTAGGGGCAGGAGCCGGCACAGATACGCAGTATTTT. V gene TRBV5-1 combines with J gene TRBJ2-3, with D possibly being TRBD1 (5 bases). This CDR3 spans 16 amino acids. Trimming stripped 4 bases from V and 1 base from J, with 16 bases between. Germline V gene data show CDR1 as SGHRS and CDR2 as YFSETQ.

J is TRBJ2-1 and V is TRBV5-1; D is undetermined. CDR3 length equals 13 residues. V was clipped by 0 bases and J by 5 bases, with 6 bases between them. CDR1 is SGHRS and CDR2 is YFSETQ in the germline V gene. The CDR3 DNA is TGCGCCAGCAGCTTGGGAGCCCACAATGAGCAGTTCTTC. It yields the protein CASSLGAHNEQFF.

This chain uses TRBV11-2 with TRBJ2-2, with D possibly TRBD1 on 6 matching bases. V gave up 1 base and J gave up 4 bases, with 10 bases separating them. The germline gives CDR1 SGHAT, CDR2 FQNNGV. The CDR3 contains 15 residues. CDR3 bases: TGTGCCAGCAGCTTAGGGACAGTCCGCACCGGGGAGCTGTTTTTT. It translates to CASSLGTVRTGELFF.

This clonotype was recorded at least ten times. The chain links TRBV5-6 to TRBJ2-7; either TRBD1 or TRBD2 may fit D (6 bases each). Germline loops: CDR1 SGHDT, CDR2 YYEEEE. Between the trimmed V and J ends, which lost 4 bases and 3 bases, there was a span of 14 bases. The CDR3 sequence is 14 residues long. CDR3: CASSPLGGHYEQYF. The CDR3 DNA is TGTGCCAGCAGCCCTTTGGGGGGCCACTACGAGCAGTACTTC.

The chain has TRBV12-3 or TRBV12-4 and TRBJ1-2; possibly TRBD1 for D (6 bases). The CDR3 is made up of 15 amino acids. V lost 6 bases, J lost 8 bases, and 22 bases lay in between. The DNA of the CDR3 is TGTGCCAGCAGAAGCTCGGCGGGGGCACTCCGAGGCTACACCTTC. Translated: CASRSSAGALRGYTF.

Remarks on this clonotype: Its ends do not fully match the called genes, so a read error is possible. The chain couples TRBV5-1 to TRBJ2-5; 8 bases fit TRBD1. CDR3 size: 13 residues. Germline V gives CDR1 SGHRS, CDR2 YFSETQ. The DNA of the CDR3 is TGCGCCAGCAGCGGACAGGGACTTGAGACCAAGTACTTC. It codes for CASSGQGLETKYF.

This clonotype has only a few counts. The V and J genes are TRBV7-9 and TRBJ2-2; D might be TRBD1 (5 bases). CDR1 is SEHNR and CDR2 is FQNEAQ in the germline V gene (reference sequence). V was shortened by 4 bases and J by 6 bases, with 12 bases between the two germline ends. This CDR3 spans 14 amino acids. The CDR3 here is CASSYEGHSGELFF. The CDR3, as DNA: TGTGCCAGCAGCTACGAAGGACACTCCGGGGAGCTGTTTTTT.

This clonotype was seen a few times. The rearrangement joins TRBV20-1 to TRBJ2-4; no reliable D call. The CDR3 totals 10 residues. The germline gives CDR1 DFQATT, CDR2 SNEGSKA (reference sequence). The germline V and J ends were trimmed by 4 bases and 7 bases, with 5 bases remaining between them. The CDR3 DNA follows: TGCAGTGCTATGAGGAACATTCAGTACTTC. Encoded protein: CSAMRNIQYF.

The gene calls are TRBV4-2 and TRBJ1-2, with D maybe TRBD1 (6 bases). V lost 3 bases and J 7 bases, leaving 9 bases between the germline ends. Germline assignment: CDR1 LGHNA and CDR2 YNFKEQ. This CDR3 has 12 residues. The CDR3 DNA reads as TGTGCCAGCAGCCAGGGACACCTTGGCTACACCTTC. Its protein product is CASSQGHLGYTF.

In its sample, this clonotype was seen a few times. V gene TRBV11-1 combines with J gene TRBJ2-7; the match to TRBD1 covers 7 bases. The CDR3 has 14 residues. J gave up 4 bases and V 5 bases, and 8 bases lay outside the gene matches. Germline V gene data show CDR1 as SGHAT and CDR2 as FQDESV (reference sequence). The CDR3 loop reads CASSEGPRGYEQYF. The CDR3 DNA reads as TGTGCCAGCAGCGAGGGGCCCAGGGGGTACGAGCAGTACTTC. The whole variable domain, remainder taken from reference TRBV11-1 and TRBJ2-7, is EAEVAQSPRYKITEKSQAVAFWCDPISGHATLYWYRQILGQGPELLVQFQDESVVDDSQLPKDRFSAERLKGVDSTLKIQPAELGDSAMYLCASSEGPRGYEQYFGPGTRLTVT.

The chain combines TRBV6-5 with TRBJ1-1; D remains ambiguous. Germline lookup yields CDR1 MNHEY and CDR2 SVGAGI. V dropped 6 bases and J dropped 0 bases, with 5 bases sitting between them. The CDR3 covers 12 residues. In nucleotides, the CDR3 is TGTGCCAGCAGCGGGATGAACACTGAAGCTTTCTTT. As protein: CASSGMNTEAFF.

This clonotype came up a few times. The chain links TRBV5-5 to TRBJ2-7; D is uncertain. Germline V gene sequence: CDR1 SGHKS, CDR2 YYEKEE (reference sequence). The length of the CDR3 is 15 residues. With 4 bases removed from V and 2 bases from J, the gap between germline ends came to 16 bases. The CDR3 sequence is CASSPRTSLAYEQYF. The CDR3 DNA sequence: TGTGCCAGCAGCCCCCGGACCTCGCTGGCCTACGAGCAGTACTTC. The full variable domain, completed using reference TRBV5-5 and TRBJ2-7, is DAGVTQSPTHLIKTRGQQVTLRCSPISGHKSVSWYQQVLGQGPQFIFQYYEKEERGRGNFPDRFSARQFPNYSSELNVNALLLGDSALYLCASSPRTSLAYEQYFGPGTRLTVT.

V is TRBV27 and J is TRBJ2-1; tentatively, D is TRBD1 or TRBD2 (6 bases each). Germline-derived CDR1 and CDR2 are MNHEY and SMNVEV (reference sequence). This CDR3 contains 14 residues. V lost 4 bases to trimming and J lost 7 bases, with 14 bases between them. This CDR3 is CASSSLGGLNEQFF. The CDR3 DNA sequence: TGTGCCAGCAGTTCACTGGGGGGCCTGAATGAGCAGTTCTTC.

There are many counts of this clonotype. DNA of the CDR3: TGCAGCGGACGACAGGGAGTTGAGACCCAGTACTTC. It yields the protein CSGRQGVETQYF. This sequence joins TRBV29-1 and TRBJ2-5, with TRBD1 identical over 7 bases. Losses at the gene ends were 7 bases for V and 5 bases for J; bases not matched to a gene: 7. The germline CDR1 and CDR2 sequences are SQVTM and ANQGSEA. This CDR3 is 12 amino acids long.

This clonotype has just a few counts. The chain couples TRBV20-1 to TRBJ1-5, with D unresolved. This CDR3 comprises 12 residues. Germline CDR1 and CDR2: DFQATT and SNEGSKA (reference sequence). Trimming stripped 7 bases from V and 1 base from J, with 8 bases between. In nucleotides, the CDR3 is TGCAGTGTTATTGGAAGCAATCAGCCCCAGCATTTT. As protein: CSVIGSNQPQHF.

The J gene is TRBJ2-7, the V gene TRBV5-1; a weak D match, TRBD2 (6 bases). Trimming took off 3 bases at V and 7 bases at J, with 17 bases between the two ends. CDR1 is SGHRS and CDR2 is YFSETQ in the germline V gene. The CDR3 length is 14 residues. The CDR3 DNA sequence: TGCGCCAGCAGCTCCGGAGGGGCGCCGTATGAGCAGTACTTC. The encoded protein is CASSSGGAPYEQYF. Complete variable domain (other parts from reference TRBV5-1 and TRBJ2-7): KAGVTQTPRYLIKTRGQQVTLSCSPISGHRSVSWYQQTPGQGLQFLFEYFSETQRNKGNFPGRFSGRQFSNSRSEMNVSTLELGDSALYLCASSSGGAPYEQYFGPGTRLTVT.